The text below deals with one TCR beta chain. In the source study's methods: Amplification of reference gene primers provided the estimated nucleated cell counts. The protocol was immunoSEQ multiplex PCR, while the TCRdb copy is restricted to in-frame clones and leaves out a portion. That table gives V, J and clone size, and the DNA gave D and trimming. This sample has 95,000 to 150,000 clones, with around 76% found just once. This sample was included in a study of blood T cell repertoires in COVID-19. The trim removed 3 bases at V and 3 bases at J, leaving 8 bases unmatched. The CDR3 runs to 16 residues. Germline CDR1 SGHDN, CDR2 FVKESK.

V usage is TRBV14 and J usage is TRBJ2-3; 8 bases are a match to TRBD1. The receptor's source is a man between 70 and 80 years old with acute or convalescent COVID-19. The sample was peripheral blood. CDR3 sequence reads: CASSHGQGKRTDTQYF. CDR3 DNA: TGTGCCAGCAGCCATGGACAGGGTAAAAGAACAGATACGCAGTATTTT.